One T cell receptor beta chain is described in this entry. Followed over time, Seattle patients had been enrolled while infection was active. The CDR3 has 13 amino acids. Germline CDR1 reads LGHNA; CDR2 reads YNFKEQ. V dropped 7 bases and J dropped 2 bases, with 11 bases sitting between them. These data come from a study of blood T cell repertoires in COVID-19. Study context: Donors in the United States, Italy and Spain gave samples during acute or convalescent COVID-19.

The assay was immunoSEQ multiplex PCR, and TCRdb's table has in-frame clones only and misses some. The sample carries a few hundred thousand clones, approximately 78% recorded once. This chain connects TRBV4-2 to TRBJ2-5; D perhaps matches TRBD2 (6 bases). The TCR sequence derives from an older woman with COVID-19, enrolled during active disease. Sequencing input: peripheral blood. CDR3 bases: TGTGCCAGCAATCCCGGGGGACAAGAGACCCAGTACTTC. Translating it yields CASNPGGQETQYF.